This entry features one T cell receptor beta chain sequence. This CDR3 contains 13 residues. With 0 bases clipped from V and 4 bases from J, the junction kept 2 bases outside the gene matches. Germline loops: CDR1 GTSNPN, CDR2 SVGIG (reference sequence). The authors' processing: Reference gene primer amplification gave estimated nucleated cell counts. Assay used: immunoSEQ multiplex PCR; TCRdb lists only in-frame clones, some missing. V and J calls and clone size are those listed in that table; D and trimming were worked out from the DNA. Here the sample spans 150,000 or so clones, over 80% being singletons. The data derive from a study of blood T cell repertoires in COVID-19. Study as a whole: The United States, Italy and Spain supplied acute and convalescent COVID-19 samples. PBMCs, B-cell-depleted T cells, or T cells provided the cDNA or gDNA that made up the material.

This clonotype was obtained from a woman aged 60-75 years with acute or convalescent COVID-19. This sequence joins TRBV30 and TRBJ2-7; the match to TRBD2 covers 8 bases. The source material was peripheral blood. CDR3 coding DNA: TGTGCCTGGAGTGTAACGGGGGGGTACGAGCAGTACTTC. It translates to CAWSVTGGYEQYF.